The next 32 T cell receptor beta chains were all read from a single sample in a study of blood T cell repertoires in COVID-19. Using immunoSEQ multiplex PCR, the repertoire was profiled, and TCRdb retains in-frame clones only, with some absent. The data hold approximately 350,000 clones, with about 89% observed a single time. The sample consisted of peripheral blood. Receptors originate from a man in his forties or fifties with acute or convalescent COVID-19.

V is TRBV5-4 and J is TRBJ2-7; D is possibly TRBD1 (6 bases). The CDR3 is 14 amino acids. The V end lost 3 bases, the J end lost 9 bases, and 19 bases lay between the germline ends. Looked up from germline, CDR1 is SGHNT and CDR2 is YYREEE (reference sequence). CDR3 amino acids: CASSSRDISMAQYF. As DNA, the CDR3 is TGTGCCAGCAGCTCCCGGGACATCTCCATGGCGCAGTACTTC.

The V gene is TRBV24-1, the J gene TRBJ2-1; a weak D match, TRBD2 (6 bases). Germline lookup yields CDR1 KGHDR and CDR2 SFDVKD. V was clipped by 1 base and J by 6 bases, with 18 bases between them. The CDR3 covers 17 residues. CDR3 DNA: TGTGCCACCAGTGATTTACGAACTAGCAGCCTTTGCAATGAGCAGTTCTTC. It translates to CATSDLRTSSLCNEQFF.

The chain uses TRBV7-3 and TRBJ1-6; 11 bases agree with TRBD1. With 5 bases clipped from V and 9 bases from J, the junction kept 12 bases outside the gene matches. Germline loops: CDR1 SGHTA, CDR2 FQGTGA. The CDR3 has 17 residues. CDR3 nucleotides: TGTGCCAGCAGCACCCCCGGACGGACAGGGGGCGTTTCACCCCTCCACTTT. Translated: CASSTPGRTGGVSPLHF.

The CDR3 region is CAITAVPASGNTIYF. The CDR3 DNA reads TGTGCCATCACCGCGGTACCCGCCTCTGGAAACACCATATATTTT. The V gene is TRBV10-3, the J gene TRBJ1-3; D call uncertain. Germline loops: CDR1 ENHRY, CDR2 SYGVKD. The CDR3 is 15 residues long. Trimming pared 7 bases from V and 0 bases from J, leaving 13 bases between.

This chain connects TRBV5-1 to TRBJ2-7, with 13 bases matching TRBD2. The germline V gene has CDR1 SGHRS and CDR2 YFSETQ. V lost 3 bases to trimming and J lost 4 bases; unmatched junction nucleotides: 7. CDR3 length equals 16 residues. CDR3 coding DNA: TGCGCCAGCAGCTCCCGGACTAGCGGGAGTAGTTACGAGCAGTACTTC. Translating gives CASSSRTSGSSYEQYF. Full variable domain (outside the CDR3, taken from reference TRBV5-1 and TRBJ2-7): KAGVTQTPRYLIKTRGQQVTLSCSPISGHRSVSWYQQTPGQGLQFLFEYFSETQRNKGNFPGRFSGRQFSNSRSEMNVSTLELGDSALYLCASSSRTSGSSYEQYFGPGTRLTVT.

J is TRBJ2-2 and V is TRBV10-1; D is possibly TRBD2 (6 bases). The CDR3 runs 16 residues. V was cut by 8 bases and J by 3 bases, with 19 bases left in between. Germline assignment: CDR1 WNHNN and CDR2 SYGVQD (reference sequence). The CDR3 sequence is CASQGVFGGHTGELFF. The CDR3 bases are TGCGCCAGCCAAGGAGTATTCGGGGGTCACACCGGGGAGCTGTTTTTT.

This chain uses TRBV27 with TRBJ2-7; 9 bases map to TRBD2. The ends lost 4 bases at V and 3 bases at J; junction bases unmatched: 10. The CDR3 is 16 amino acids. Germline CDR1 MNHEY, CDR2 SMNVEV (reference sequence). The DNA for the CDR3 is TGTGCCAGCAGTTCCTCAACTAGCGGGTACATCTACGAGCAGTACTTC. This translates into CASSSSTSGYIYEQYF.

The rearrangement joins TRBV2 to TRBJ2-1, with 9 bases matching TRBD2. CDR1 is SNHLY and CDR2 is FYNNEI in the germline V gene. This CDR3 has 15 amino acids. With 6 bases clipped from V and 3 bases from J, the junction kept 6 bases outside the gene matches. The CDR3 DNA is TGTGCCAGCAGGATAGCGGGAGCCAACTACAATGAGCAGTTCTTC. The encoded protein is CASRIAGANYNEQFF.

This clone has only a few counts. The chain carries TRBV29-1 and TRBJ1-2; D remains ambiguous. The CDR3 has 12 amino acids. Germline assignment: CDR1 SQVTM and CDR2 ANQGSEA. V lost 2 bases to trimming and J lost 2 bases, with 6 bases between them. CDR3 protein: CSVEQQNYGYTF. The CDR3 DNA reads as TGCAGCGTTGAACAACAGAACTATGGCTACACCTTC.

The chain has TRBV5-8 and TRBJ1-5, with 9 bases matching TRBD1. This CDR3 comprises 15 residues. Germline V gene lookup returns CDR1 SGHTS and CDR2 YDEGEE. The J segment lost 3 bases and the V segment lost 0 bases, leaving 1 base of the junction unmatched. The CDR3 is CASSLGDRDNQPQHF. Here the CDR3 DNA reads TGTGCCAGCAGCTTGGGGGACAGGGACAATCAGCCCCAGCATTTT.

As concerns this clone: Compared with germline, one end of the junction differs, possibly owing to a read error. The rearrangement joins TRBV5-1 to TRBJ2-1, with 8 bases identical to TRBD2. The CDR3 consists of 14 residues. Per germline, CDR1 SGHRS and CDR2 YFSETQ. CDR3 sequence: CASTLAGGYNEQFF. In DNA form, the CDR3 reads TGCGCCAGCACCTTGGCGGGGGGCTACAATGAGCAGTTCTTC.

Turning to this clone: At one boundary the junction diverges from the germline segment, which might be a read error. The chain has TRBV6-1 and TRBJ1-2, with D unclear. This CDR3 spans 11 amino acids. Germline loops: CDR1 MNHNS, CDR2 SASEGT. As DNA, the CDR3 is TGTGCCAGCAGTGAAGCGCGCCAGGTCCTCTTC. Its protein is CASSEARQVLF.

V is TRBV28 and J is TRBJ1-1; tentatively, D is TRBD1 (6 bases). Germline V CDR1 and CDR2: MDHEN, SYDVKM. This CDR3 spans 16 amino acids. V was pared by 6 bases and J by 2 bases, with 19 bases between. CDR3 DNA sequence: TGTGCCAGCAGCATAAGCGGGGGCGGAGAAAACACTGAAGCTTTCTTT. It yields the protein CASSISGGGENTEAFF.

The chain carries TRBV7-3 and TRBJ1-1; 9 bases fit TRBD1. V lost 5 bases and J lost 1; bases outside the gene matches: 2. This CDR3 has 14 amino acids. CDR1 is SGHTA and CDR2 is FQGTGA in the germline V gene. The CDR3 here is CASSATGGNTEAFF. The DNA of the CDR3 is TGTGCCAGCAGCGCGACAGGGGGGAACACTGAAGCTTTCTTT.

V gene TRBV2 combines with J gene TRBJ2-5; tentative D call: TRBD2 (6 bases). The germline V gene encodes CDR1 SNHLY and CDR2 FYNNEI. Deletions cut 7 bases from V and 1 base from J, with 19 bases between. The CDR3 runs to 16 residues. DNA for the CDR3: TGTGCCAGCACCCAACTAGATTTGACTAGCCAAGAGACCCAGTACTTC. Amino acids: CASTQLDLTSQETQYF.

The rearrangement joins TRBV18 to TRBJ1-2; D possibly corresponds to TRBD1 (6 bases). The V end was cut by 0 bases, the J end by 6 bases, with 8 bases between. CDR1 KGHSH and CDR2 LQKENI come from the germline V gene. This CDR3 comprises 13 residues. CDR3 loop: CASSPPAGDGYTF. The CDR3 DNA is TGTGCCAGCTCACCACCGGCAGGGGATGGCTACACCTTC.

The chain links TRBV12-3 or TRBV12-4 to TRBJ2-3, with a possible D match to TRBD2 (6 bases). The CDR3 consists of 13 residues. Trimming removed 4 bases at V and 10 bases at J, with 15 bases between. CDR3 amino acids: CASSSQLAQSQYF. In nucleotides, the CDR3 is TGTGCCAGCAGTTCACAACTAGCACAGTCGCAGTATTTT.

The chain has TRBV2 and TRBJ2-4; 16 bases are a match to TRBD2. The junction had 3 bases not matched to a gene; V was cut back by 4 bases and J by 6 bases. The CDR3 covers 16 residues. The germline V gene encodes CDR1 SNHLY and CDR2 FYNNEI. The CDR3 DNA reads TGTGCCAGCAGTGGAGGGACTAGCGGGAGGGCAAACATTCAGTACTTC. Protein product: CASSGGTSGRANIQYF.

The V call is TRBV7-6, the J call TRBJ2-3, with a tentative D call TRBD2 (6 bases). The CDR3 runs 13 residues. Germline V gene sequence: CDR1 SGHVS, CDR2 FNYEAQ. V was clipped by 5 bases and J by 4 bases, with 10 bases between them. The CDR3 sequence is CASSPGGADTQYF. The CDR3 nucleotides read TGTGCCAGCAGCCCCGGCGGGGCAGATACGCAGTATTTT.

This clone appeared a few times. The chain couples TRBV9 to TRBJ2-2; TRBD1 agrees at 7 bases. The germline gives CDR1 SGDLS, CDR2 YYNGEE. V shed 5 bases and J 4 bases; nucleotides not matched to a gene: 8. There are 15 residues in the CDR3. CDR3 sequence reads: CASSQGTEATGELFF. In DNA form, the CDR3 reads TGTGCCAGCAGTCAGGGGACAGAAGCCACCGGGGAGCTGTTTTTT.

The rearrangement uses TRBV3-1 (or the pseudogene TRBV3-2) and TRBJ2-7, with 11 bases aligning to TRBD2. CDR3 length equals 14 residues. J gave up 7 bases and V 4 bases, and 6 bases lay outside the gene matches. Germline V gene lookup returns CDR1 LGHDT and CDR2 YNNKEL (reference sequence). CDR3 amino acids: CASSPGLAGLEQYF. The CDR3 DNA reads TGTGCCAGCAGCCCTGGACTAGCGGGTTTAGAGCAGTACTTC.

This clone was seen only a few times. V and J are TRBV7-9 and TRBJ2-5; D gene unclear. The V end lost 5 bases, the J end lost 5 bases, and 15 bases lay between the germline ends. Germline CDR1 SEHNR, CDR2 FQNEAQ (reference sequence). The CDR3 totals 14 residues. CDR3 sequence reads: CASSQDTAMETQYF. The CDR3 DNA reads TGTGCCAGCAGCCAAGATACCGCGATGGAGACCCAGTACTTC.

V gene TRBV5-1 combines with J gene TRBJ2-4; TRBD2 matches 7 bases. With V trimmed by 0 bases and J by 2 bases, 2 bases remained unmatched. The length of the CDR3 is 15 residues. Germline CDR1 reads SGHRS; CDR2 reads YFSETQ. CDR3 in amino acids: CASSLGGGTKNIQYF. CDR3 DNA sequence: TGCGCCAGCAGCTTGGGGGGAGGGACCAAAAACATTCAGTACTTC. Full variable domain (missing parts from reference TRBV5-1 and TRBJ2-4): KAGVTQTPRYLIKTRGQQVTLSCSPISGHRSVSWYQQTPGQGLQFLFEYFSETQRNKGNFPGRFSGRQFSNSRSEMNVSTLELGDSALYLCASSLGGGTKNIQYFGAGTRLSVL.

This chain connects TRBV2 to TRBJ1-5; 10 bases line up with TRBD1. CDR1 and CDR2 from the germline V gene are SNHLY and FYNNEI. This CDR3 spans 14 amino acids. J gave up 5 bases and V 7 bases, and 5 bases lay outside the gene matches. CDR3 protein: CASTGDRGYQPQHF. The CDR3 region has the DNA TGTGCCAGCACTGGGGACAGGGGTTATCAGCCCCAGCATTTT.

The chain couples TRBV5-4 to TRBJ1-1; 12 nucleotides line up with TRBD1. Looked up from germline, CDR1 is SGHNT and CDR2 is YYREEE (reference sequence). After removal of 0 bases from V and 11 bases from J, the junction contained 8 bases not matched to a gene. This CDR3 comprises 15 residues. The CDR3 nucleotides are TGTGCCAGCAGCTTGGGCCGGGACAGGGGGCTGGTGGCTTTCTTT. Translating it yields CASSLGRDRGLVAFF.

This clone was recorded only once. J is TRBJ2-5 and V is TRBV14; 8 positions agree with TRBD1. The ends lost 3 bases at V and 4 bases at J; junction bases unmatched: 10. The CDR3 length is 16 residues. Germline values: CDR1 SGHDN, CDR2 FVKESK. The CDR3 nucleotides are TGTGCCAGCAGCCACAACCGCCAGGGGGCTCGAGAGACCCAGTACTTC. Translation gives CASSHNRQGARETQYF.

This chain uses TRBV4-2 with TRBJ1-4; the match to TRBD1 covers 10 bases. The CDR3 has 15 residues. V lost 4 bases to trimming and J lost 6 bases; unmatched junction nucleotides: 5. Germline lookup yields CDR1 LGHNA and CDR2 YNFKEQ. DNA of the CDR3: TGTGCCAGCAGCCTACCCGGGACAGGGGATGAAAAACTGTTTTTT. The encoded protein is CASSLPGTGDEKLFF.

To note about this clone: Additional DNA sequences in this sample encode the identical CDR3. The chain uses TRBV12-3 or TRBV12-4 and TRBJ1-5, with D tentatively TRBD1 (5 bases). The CDR3 has 13 residues. V gave up 6 bases and J gave up 10 bases, with 16 bases separating them. The CDR3 region is CASSPPPGRPQHF. In nucleotides, the CDR3 is TGTGCCAGCAGCCCCCCTCCAGGGCGACCCCAGCATTTT.

This chain joins TRBV18 and TRBJ2-7, with TRBD1 matching over 8 bases. Germline values: CDR1 KGHSH, CDR2 LQKENI. The CDR3 spans 15 residues. V trimming: 5 bases; J trimming: 0 bases; junction bases outside the gene matches: 6. For the CDR3, the DNA is TGTGCCAGCTCAGGGGACAGGTCCTACTCCTACGAGCAGTACTTC. Translating it yields CASSGDRSYSYEQYF.

The rearrangement joins TRBV6-2 or TRBV6-3 to TRBJ1-2; a weak D match, TRBD1 (5 bases). Germline values: CDR1 MNHEY, CDR2 SVGEGT. With 6 bases removed from V and 5 bases from J, the gap between germline ends came to 19 bases. CDR3 length: 15 residues. The CDR3 coding sequence is TGTGCCAGCAGCCGCCCCGAGACAGTACATTATGGCTACACCTTC. Translated: CASSRPETVHYGYTF.

CDR3 sequence (DNA): TGTGCCAGCAGTTCTAAGCAGGGGAGCCCCTATGGCTACACCTTC. It specifies CASSSKQGSPYGYTF. The genes are TRBV27 and TRBJ1-2, with D possibly matching TRBD1 (6 bases). The germline V and J ends were trimmed by 4 bases and 4 bases, with 16 bases remaining between them. Germline values: CDR1 MNHEY, CDR2 SMNVEV (reference sequence). CDR3 size: 15 residues.

The chain has TRBV5-1 and TRBJ2-1; 7 nucleotides match TRBD1. With V trimmed by 4 bases and J by 8 bases, 9 bases remained unmatched. CDR3 length: 14 amino acids. CDR1 and CDR2 from the germline V gene are SGHRS and YFSETQ. DNA for the CDR3: TGCGCCAGCAGCCCCGGACAGGTCAGGGATGAGCAGTTCTTC. Translating gives CASSPGQVRDEQFF.